This TCR beta chain was identified during a study of shared clonotypes between healthy human individuals. General study findings and limits: For sorted subsets, rarefaction showed incomplete sequencing despite large depth.

About this clone itself: The antigen is undetermined.

The CDR3 runs to 13 residues. Between the trimmed V and J ends, which lost 6 bases and 6 bases, there was a span of 14 bases. Germline values: CDR1 MDHEN, CDR2 SYDVKM. Here immunoSEQ multiplex PCR was the method, and the copy in TCRdb shows in-frame clones only, minus some. The table lists 2 million to 2.5 million clones, about 92% of them singletons. The sequenced sample consisted of naive CD4+ T cells from PBMCs. Subset: CD45RA+ positively selected. This rearrangement joins TRBV28 to TRBJ2-5; D could derive from TRBD1 or TRBD2 (6 bases each). The receptor's source is a man younger than 35 in good health. Some clones in this sample may be carry-over from other donors' samples. The CDR3 protein is CASSTRGRQTQYF. The CDR3 DNA reads as TGTGCCAGCAGCACCCGGGGGCGCCAGACCCAGTACTTC.